Listed here are 24 T cell receptor beta chains from one sample, sequenced in a study of blood T cell repertoires in COVID-19. This table comes from immunoSEQ multiplex PCR, and its TCRdb copy is limited to in-frame clones, with some not included. The sample shows approximately 110,000 clones, 74% of them seen only once. The sample consisted of peripheral blood. These receptors came from a man older than 75 with COVID-19, enrolled during active disease.

The V call is TRBV3-1 (or the pseudogene TRBV3-2), the J call TRBJ2-1; TRBD1 matches 7 bases. Trimming took 0 bases from V and 4 from J; bases not matched to a gene: 9. Germline V gives CDR1 LGHDT, CDR2 YNNKEL (reference sequence). CDR3 length equals 17 residues. The CDR3 DNA reads TGTGCCAGCAGCCAAGATCGTGTGGCGACAGGGTACAATGAGCAGTTCTTC. This codes for CASSQDRVATGYNEQFF.

The genes are TRBV29-1 and TRBJ2-1; 9 positions match TRBD2. Germline V gene data show CDR1 as SQVTM and CDR2 as ANQGSEA. The CDR3 is made up of 15 amino acids. V lost 1 base, J lost 2 bases, and 3 bases stayed unmatched. The CDR3 reads CSVEAGGRAYNEQFF. CDR3 coding DNA: TGCAGCGTTGAAGCGGGCGGGAGGGCCTACAATGAGCAGTTCTTC.

This chain uses TRBV5-1 with TRBJ2-1, with 11 bases identical to TRBD2. The CDR3 sequence is 15 residues long. Germline assignment: CDR1 SGHRS and CDR2 YFSETQ. After removal of 4 bases from V and 10 bases from J, the junction contained 10 bases not matched to a gene. In nucleotides, the CDR3 is TGCGCCAGCAGCCTCACTAGCGGGAGCCCTCGAGAGCAGTTCTTC. It translates to CASSLTSGSPREQFF.

The chain couples TRBV19 to TRBJ1-3, with unresolved D. This CDR3 has 13 residues. Germline lookup yields CDR1 LNHDA and CDR2 SQIVND (reference sequence). V lost 0 bases and J 6 bases, leaving 6 bases between the germline ends. Written as DNA, the CDR3 is TGTGCCAGTAGTATAGATCCAGAAAACACCATATATTTT. Residues: CASSIDPENTIYF.

V usage is TRBV5-8 and J usage is TRBJ2-1, with 7 positions matching TRBD2. Trimming at V came to 2 bases and at J to 3 bases, leaving 5 bases not matched to a gene. This CDR3 is 15 amino acids long. Per the germline V gene, CDR1 is SGHTS and CDR2 is YDEGEE. CDR3: CASSFPTSRYNEQFF. DNA of the CDR3: TGTGCCAGCAGCTTTCCGACTAGCCGCTACAATGAGCAGTTCTTC.

The chain uses TRBV7-9 and TRBJ1-1, with 7 bases that match TRBD1. Trimming removed 3 bases from V and 0 bases from J; junction bases left unmatched: 1. CDR3 length: 14 residues. Germline CDR1 SEHNR, CDR2 FQNEAQ (reference sequence). CDR3 loop: CASSFGTVNTEAFF. CDR3 sequence (DNA): TGTGCCAGCAGCTTCGGGACAGTGAACACTGAAGCTTTCTTT.

To note about this clone: This same CDR3 is encoded by further DNA sequences in the sample. V usage is TRBV27 and J usage is TRBJ2-7; tentative D call: TRBD1 (5 bases). Per the germline V gene, CDR1 is MNHEY and CDR2 is SMNVEV (reference sequence). This CDR3 is built from 13 residues. The germline V and J ends were trimmed by 3 bases and 2 bases, with 8 bases remaining between them. CDR3 region: CASSFDRAYEQYF. DNA of the CDR3: TGTGCCAGCAGTTTCGACAGAGCCTACGAGCAGTACTTC.

This clone was counted between two and nine times. The CDR3 loop reads CASSVSGESSYEQYF. The DNA for the CDR3 is TGTGCCAGCAGCGTATCAGGGGAGAGCTCCTACGAGCAGTACTTC. The chain carries TRBV9 and TRBJ2-7; D is possibly TRBD1 (6 bases). CDR1 and CDR2 from the germline V gene are SGDLS and YYNGEE. With 1 base removed from V and 0 bases from J, the gap between germline ends came to 11 bases. The CDR3 extends over 15 amino acids.

CDR3 in DNA: TGTGCCATCAGCCAGGGACTGGACTACGAGCAGTACTTC. Protein: CAISQGLDYEQYF. This sequence joins TRBV10-3 and TRBJ2-7, with TRBD2 as a possible D gene (6 bases). The CDR3 spans 13 residues. Per the germline V gene, CDR1 is ENHRY and CDR2 is SYGVKD. Between the trimmed V and J ends, which lost 6 bases and 3 bases, there was a span of 12 bases.

The chain is built from TRBV28 and TRBJ1-6; 10 positions agree with TRBD1. Trimming cost V 8 bases and J 1 base; bases outside gene matches: 11. This CDR3 has 18 amino acids. Germline loops: CDR1 MDHEN, CDR2 SYDVKM. The CDR3 region has the DNA TGTGCCAGCTCTACCCGGACAGGGGGATCGTCCTATAATTCACCCCTCCACTTT. Encoded protein: CASSTRTGGSSYNSPLHF.

The chain carries TRBV5-1 and TRBJ2-5; maybe TRBD2 (5 bases). The germline V gene encodes CDR1 SGHRS and CDR2 YFSETQ. The CDR3 contains 14 residues. The V and J ends lost 4 bases and 2 bases respectively, with 12 bases between them. This chain's CDR3 is CASSIPGTQETQYF. The CDR3 nucleotides are TGCGCCAGCAGCATCCCGGGAACACAAGAGACCCAGTACTTC.

This clone has a count of ten or more. The chain joins TRBV5-4 to TRBJ2-2; D is possibly TRBD2 (5 bases). The CDR3 sequence is 14 residues long. Trimming shortened V by 1 base and J by 5 bases, and 9 bases separated the two germline ends. Germline CDR1 and CDR2: SGHNT and YYREEE (reference sequence). In nucleotides, the CDR3 is TGTGCCAGCAGCTTGCGGGAACGTACCGGGGAGCTGTTTTTT. Translated: CASSLRERTGELFF.

The chain carries TRBV4-2 and TRBJ2-7, with a possible D match to TRBD2 (6 bases). Deletions cut 1 base from V and 3 bases from J, with 16 bases between. The CDR3 consists of 16 residues. Germline V CDR1 and CDR2: LGHNA, YNFKEQ. The CDR3 sequence: CASSQGEDTRVYEQYF. DNA of the CDR3: TGTGCCAGCAGCCAAGGGGAGGACACCCGCGTCTACGAGCAGTACTTC.

The rearrangement uses TRBV15 and TRBJ1-4; D is perhaps TRBD1 (5 bases). CDR3 length equals 18 residues. Germline V gene lookup returns CDR1 LNHNV and CDR2 YYDKDF (reference sequence). Trimming shortened V by 3 bases and J by 5 bases, and 22 bases separated the two germline ends. The CDR3 region is CATSRTWVRGESNEKLFF. The CDR3 DNA is TGTGCCACCAGCAGGACGTGGGTTCGGGGGGAAAGCAATGAAAAACTGTTTTTT. The variable domain in full, with the rest retrieved from reference TRBV15 and TRBJ1-4, is DAMVIQNPRYQVTQFGKPVTLSCSQTLNHNVMYWYQQKSSQAPKLLFHYYDKDFNNEADTPDNFQSRRPNTSFCFLDIRSPGLGDTAMYLCATSRTWVRGESNEKLFFGSGTQLSVL.

V usage is TRBV6-5 and J usage is TRBJ1-3, with D tentatively TRBD1 (6 bases). The CDR3 covers 15 residues. CDR1 is MNHEY and CDR2 is SVGAGI in the germline V gene. Trimming pared 6 bases from V and 0 bases from J, leaving 12 bases between. For the CDR3, the DNA is TGTGCCAGCAGACTGACAGGCGTCTCTGGAAACACCATATATTTT. This translates into CASRLTGVSGNTIYF.

V usage is TRBV6-4 and J usage is TRBJ1-1; TRBD1 matches at 10 bases. The germline V gene encodes CDR1 MRHNA and CDR2 SNTAGT. The J segment lost 5 bases and the V segment lost 5 bases, leaving 2 bases of the junction unmatched. This CDR3 comprises 13 residues. The CDR3 is CASSRDRGTEAFF. The CDR3 DNA reads as TGTGCCAGCAGTAGGGACAGGGGAACTGAAGCTTTCTTT.

CDR3 region: CASSSFTGGRYGYTF. In DNA form, the CDR3 reads TGTGCCAGCAGCTCGTTCACGGGAGGGAGGTATGGCTACACCTTC. The J gene is TRBJ1-2, the V gene TRBV27, with unresolved D. The length of the CDR3 is 15 residues. Trimming stripped 6 bases from V and 5 bases from J, with 19 bases between. Germline assignment: CDR1 MNHEY and CDR2 SMNVEV (reference sequence).

This chain connects TRBV16 to TRBJ1-2, with 8 bases fitting TRBD1. V gave up 3 bases and J gave up 0 bases; unmatched junction bases: 12. This CDR3 region has 18 residues. CDR1 and CDR2 (germline): KGHSY, FQNENV. The CDR3 is CASSHQDRGSSTNYGYTF. As DNA, the CDR3 is TGTGCCAGCAGCCATCAAGACAGGGGCTCATCTACTAACTATGGCTACACCTTC. Full variable domain (outside the CDR3, taken from reference TRBV16 and TRBJ1-2): GEEVAQTPKHLVRGEGQKAKLYCAPIKGHSYVFWYQQVLKNEFKFLISFQNENVFDETGMPKERFSAKCLPNSPCSLEIQATKLEDSAVYFCASSHQDRGSSTNYGYTFGSGTRLTVV.

This rearrangement joins TRBV5-4 to TRBJ2-7; 8 positions agree with TRBD1. V shed 4 bases and J 1 base; nucleotides not matched to a gene: 4. The CDR3 runs to 14 residues. The germline V gene encodes CDR1 SGHNT and CDR2 YYREEE (reference sequence). The CDR3 protein is CASSRDRPSYEQYF. The CDR3 nucleotides are TGTGCCAGCAGCCGGGACAGGCCTTCCTACGAGCAGTACTTC.

There are many counts of this clone. V usage is TRBV4-1 and J usage is TRBJ1-5, with D unresolved. The CDR3 has 13 residues. Germline V gives CDR1 MGHRA, CDR2 YSYEKL. The V end lost 4 bases, the J end lost 9 bases, and 13 bases lay between the germline ends. CDR3: CASSPADMWPQHF. For the CDR3, the DNA is TGCGCCAGCAGCCCAGCCGACATGTGGCCCCAGCATTTT.

The chain uses TRBV19 and TRBJ2-1, with 10 nucleotides matching TRBD2. Germline CDR1 and CDR2: LNHDA and SQIVND (reference sequence). This CDR3 comprises 16 residues. Trimming took 6 bases from V and 4 from J; bases not matched to a gene: 9. CDR3 nucleotide sequence: TGTGCCAGTAGCGGGACGACTAGCGGGCATTACAATGAGCAGTTCTTC. Translation gives CASSGTTSGHYNEQFF.

This clone is judged medium-sized. The chain employs TRBV2 and TRBJ1-4, with TRBD1 identical over 9 bases. CDR1 is SNHLY and CDR2 is FYNNEI in the germline V gene. The junction had 4 bases not matched to a gene; V was cut back by 6 bases and J by 2 bases. The CDR3 is 15 amino acids. This CDR3 reads CASRDRGNTNEKLFF. For the CDR3, the DNA is TGTGCCAGCAGGGACAGGGGCAACACTAATGAAAAACTGTTTTTT.

CDR3 bases: TGTGCCAGCAGGCCCGGGACAAACTCTGGAAACACCATATATTTT. Its translation is CASRPGTNSGNTIYF. J is TRBJ1-3 and V is TRBV2, with D maybe TRBD1 (6 bases). The CDR3 loop spans 15 amino acids. V was pared by 6 bases and J by 0 bases, with 12 bases between. The germline gives CDR1 SNHLY, CDR2 FYNNEI. Complete variable domain (other parts from reference TRBV2 and TRBJ1-3): EPEVTQTPSHQVTQMGQEVILRCVPISNHLYFYWYRQILGQKVEFLVSFYNNEISEKSEIFDDQFSVERPDGSNFTLKIRSTKLEDSAMYFCASRPGTNSGNTIYFGEGSWLTVV.

A single count supports this clone. The rearrangement uses TRBV9 and TRBJ1-1; 7 bases are shared with TRBD1. V shed 4 bases and J 5 bases; nucleotides not matched to a gene: 8. The CDR3 consists of 14 residues. Germline assignment: CDR1 SGDLS and CDR2 YYNGEE. The CDR3 sequence: CASSTKGGGTEAFF. In nucleotides, the CDR3 is TGTGCCAGCAGCACAAAAGGGGGCGGGACTGAAGCTTTCTTT.